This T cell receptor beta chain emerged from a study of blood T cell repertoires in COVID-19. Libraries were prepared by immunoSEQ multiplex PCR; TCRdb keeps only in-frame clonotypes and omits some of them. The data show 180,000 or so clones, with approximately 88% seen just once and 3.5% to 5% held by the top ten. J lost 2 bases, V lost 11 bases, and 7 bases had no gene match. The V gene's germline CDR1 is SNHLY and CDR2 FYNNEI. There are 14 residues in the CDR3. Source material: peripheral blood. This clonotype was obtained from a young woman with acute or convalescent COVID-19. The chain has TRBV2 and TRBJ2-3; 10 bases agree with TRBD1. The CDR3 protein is CAYRDRGLTDTQYF. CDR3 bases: TGTGCCTACCGGGACAGGGGTCTCACAGATACGCAGTATTTT.